Below, 28 T cell receptor beta chains from the same sample are listed, as sequenced in a study of monozygotic twins with inflammatory bowel disease. For each CDR3 protein, TCRdb gives one entry from its re-call of the 5' RACE reads, without DNA. Its table lists 400,000 to 500,000 distinct CDR3 sequences. Sequencing used blood. These receptors all come from a human donor with ulcerative colitis or Crohn's disease, or a healthy co-twin of an affected twin (not recorded which).

The genes are TRBV3-1 and TRBJ2-1. The CDR3 is 14 amino acids. CDR1 is LGHDT, CDR2 YNNKEL, per germline (reference sequence). The CDR3 spells CASSLLGSLNEQFF.

The genes are TRBV14 and TRBJ2-3. Germline assignment: CDR1 SGHDN and CDR2 FVKESK. The CDR3 spans 15 residues. The chain's CDR3 is CASSLSTTYTDTQYF.

The chain joins TRBV4-1 to TRBJ1-2; TCRdb returns TRBD1, unconfirmable since there is no DNA. Germline V gene sequence: CDR1 MGHRA, CDR2 YSYEKL. This CDR3 is built from 14 residues. This CDR3 is CASSQANRGLGYTF.

The chain links TRBV20-1 to TRBJ2-3; TCRdb names TRBD1, which stays unverified in the absence of DNA. The V gene's germline CDR1 is DFQATT and CDR2 SNEGSKA (reference sequence). The CDR3 sequence is 14 residues long. CDR3 residues: CSAFRGLGSDTQYF.

The chain is built from TRBV5-1 and TRBJ1-2. CDR1 is SGHRS and CDR2 is YFSETQ in the germline V gene. The CDR3 totals 13 residues. The CDR3 spells CASSLWADVGYTF.

The chain uses TRBV12-3 or TRBV12-4 and TRBJ2-2; the D call of TRBD1 rests on TCRdb alone, since no DNA is present to check it. The CDR3 is 16 residues long. This chain's CDR3 is CASMGRGSKYPGELFF.

This sequence joins TRBV5-1 and TRBJ2-3. This CDR3 contains 14 residues. Germline-derived CDR1 and CDR2 are SGHRS and YFSETQ. This CDR3 is CASTRGESTDTQYF.

The chain joins TRBV20-1 to TRBJ2-1; TCRdb calls TRBD1, which cannot be checked without DNA. Looked up from germline, CDR1 is DFQATT and CDR2 is SNEGSKA (reference sequence). CDR3 size: 14 residues. CDR3 in amino acids: CSAGPLGPYNEQFF.

This chain uses TRBV14 with TRBJ2-4; the D gene TCRdb calls, TRBD1, cannot be checked with no DNA. Germline CDR1 SGHDN, CDR2 FVKESK. This CDR3 comprises 15 residues. CDR3 amino acids: CASSLHADRVTIQYF. Supplemented by reference TRBV14 and TRBJ2-4, the full variable domain reads EAGVTQFPSHSVIEKGQTVTLRCDPISGHDNLYWYRRVMGKEIKFLLHFVKESKQDESGMPNNRFLAERTGGTYSTLKVQPAELEDSGVYFCASSLHADRVTIQYFGAGTRLSVL.

V usage is TRBV19 and J usage is TRBJ2-6; without DNA, the TCRdb call of TRBD1 cannot be checked. Germline V lookup: CDR1 LNHDA, CDR2 SQIVND (reference sequence). CDR3 length: 15 residues. CDR3 protein: CASSPLEGRANVLTF.

The chain has TRBV4-1 and TRBJ2-3; TCRdb's assignment of TRBD1 cannot be checked, as there is no DNA. Germline CDR1 MGHRA, CDR2 YSYEKL. The CDR3 is made up of 15 amino acids. The CDR3 is CASSHLDRDGDTQYF.

V gene TRBV12-3 or TRBV12-4 combines with J gene TRBJ1-1; the TCRdb call, TRBD1, lacks DNA for checking. The CDR3 is 14 amino acids. The CDR3 reads CASSLYEGKAEAFF.

V is TRBV12-3 or TRBV12-4 and J is TRBJ2-2; the D gene TCRdb calls, TRBD1, cannot be checked with no DNA. The CDR3 contains 13 residues. The CDR3 protein is CASSSRDTGELFF.

The chain joins TRBV28 to TRBJ2-5; TCRdb gives TRBD1 as the D gene, but with no DNA this cannot be confirmed. CDR1 is MDHEN and CDR2 is SYDVKM in the germline V gene. This CDR3 comprises 15 residues. CDR3 sequence: CASSSDRGREETQYF.

The chain employs TRBV4-3 and TRBJ2-2; the D gene TCRdb calls, TRBD1, cannot be checked with no DNA. Germline V lookup: CDR1 LGHNA, CDR2 YSLEER. The CDR3 has 15 amino acids. The CDR3 sequence: CASSQQGASTGELFF.

The chain couples TRBV5-1 to TRBJ2-3; TCRdb reports TRBD2, a call that lacks DNA to check it against. CDR3 size: 17 residues. Germline CDR1 reads SGHRS; CDR2 reads YFSETQ. The CDR3 region is CASSTGLTSGRTDTQYF.

The gene calls are TRBV5-4 and TRBJ1-3; TCRdb designates TRBD1, a call that cannot be tested without DNA. This CDR3 comprises 13 residues. Looked up from germline, CDR1 is SGHNT and CDR2 is YYREEE (reference sequence). CDR3 sequence: CASSSGTINTIYF.

The V call is TRBV3-1, the J call TRBJ2-4; TCRdb's D call of TRBD1 is untestable without DNA. The CDR3 consists of 15 residues. From germline, CDR1 is LGHDT and CDR2 YNNKEL (reference sequence). The CDR3 is CASSQEGLGTNIQYF.

The CDR3 is CASSDKGYSPLHF. The V gene is TRBV5-1, the J gene TRBJ1-6; TCRdb proposes TRBD1, but this gene call is untestable without DNA. The germline V gene encodes CDR1 SGHRS and CDR2 YFSETQ. The CDR3 has 13 amino acids. The variable domain in full, with the rest retrieved from reference TRBV5-1 and TRBJ1-6, is KAGVTQTPRYLIKTRGQQVTLSCSPISGHRSVSWYQQTPGQGLQFLFEYFSETQRNKGNFPGRFSGRQFSNSRSEMNVSTLELGDSALYLCASSDKGYSPLHFGNGTRLTVT.

The J gene is TRBJ2-2, the V gene TRBV18; TCRdb proposes TRBD2, but this gene call is untestable without DNA. CDR1 is KGHSH and CDR2 is LQKENI in the germline V gene. The CDR3 extends over 17 amino acids. This CDR3 reads CASSASAGLRNTGELFF.

The chain is built from TRBV20-1 and TRBJ1-4. Germline V lookup: CDR1 DFQATT, CDR2 SNEGSKA (reference sequence). This CDR3 has 14 residues. CDR3 protein: CSARPQSTNEKLFF.

V is TRBV5-6 and J is TRBJ1-4. This CDR3 comprises 18 residues. The V gene's germline CDR1 is SGHDT and CDR2 YYEEEE. This chain's CDR3 is CASSLIGARPERNEKLFF. The full variable domain, rest sourced from reference TRBV5-6 and TRBJ1-4, is DAGVTQSPTHLIKTRGQQVTLRCSPKSGHDTVSWYQQALGQGPQFIFQYYEEEERQRGNFPDRFSGHQFPNYSSELNVNALLLGDSALYLCASSLIGARPERNEKLFFGSGTQLSVL.

The J gene is TRBJ2-7, the V gene TRBV28; no DNA is available, so the TRBD2 call from TCRdb remains unchecked. The CDR3 contains 13 residues. Germline lookup yields CDR1 MDHEN and CDR2 SYDVKM. CDR3 in amino acids: CASSEKAPYEQYF.

V is TRBV4-3 and J is TRBJ1-1. CDR1 LGHNA and CDR2 YSLEER come from the germline V gene. The CDR3 runs 13 residues. The CDR3 loop reads CASSQDLHTEAFF.

This chain links TRBV28 with TRBJ2-7. The CDR3 spans 13 residues. The germline gives CDR1 MDHEN, CDR2 SYDVKM. The CDR3 sequence: CASSSSAGMAQYF.

The rearrangement links TRBV15 to TRBJ2-5; lacking DNA, the TRBD2 call made by TCRdb goes unchecked. Germline-derived CDR1 and CDR2 are LNHNV and YYDKDF (reference sequence). CDR3 length equals 15 residues. The CDR3 spells CATSRSLAGEETQYF.

The chain joins TRBV19 to TRBJ1-5. This CDR3 comprises 14 residues. Germline V lookup: CDR1 LNHDA, CDR2 SQIVND (reference sequence). This CDR3 is CASSIRRSNQPQHF.

V and J are TRBV14 and TRBJ2-5; TCRdb lists TRBD1, though no DNA is available to test this call. The CDR3 is 15 residues long. CDR1 SGHDN and CDR2 FVKESK come from the germline V gene. The CDR3: CASSQVAGKGETQYF.